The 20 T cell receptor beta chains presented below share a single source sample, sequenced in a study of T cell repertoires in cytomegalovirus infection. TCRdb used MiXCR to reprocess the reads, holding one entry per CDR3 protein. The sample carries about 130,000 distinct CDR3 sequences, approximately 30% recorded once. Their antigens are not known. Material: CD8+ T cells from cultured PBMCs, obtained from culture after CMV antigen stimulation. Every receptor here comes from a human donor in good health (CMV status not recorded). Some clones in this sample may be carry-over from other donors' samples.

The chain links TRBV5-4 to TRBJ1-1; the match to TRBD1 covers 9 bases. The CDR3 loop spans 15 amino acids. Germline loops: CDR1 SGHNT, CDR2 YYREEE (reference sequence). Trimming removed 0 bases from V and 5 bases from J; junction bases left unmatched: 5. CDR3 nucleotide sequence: TGTGCCAGCAGCTTGGGACAGGGGGGGAAAACTGAAGCTTTCTTT. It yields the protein CASSLGQGGKTEAFF.

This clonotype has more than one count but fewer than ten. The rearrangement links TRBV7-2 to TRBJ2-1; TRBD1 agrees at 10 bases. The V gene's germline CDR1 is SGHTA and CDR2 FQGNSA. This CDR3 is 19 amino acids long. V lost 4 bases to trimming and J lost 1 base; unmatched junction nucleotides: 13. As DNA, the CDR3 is TGTGCCAGCAGCTGGTCCATGCGCCGGGACAGGGGTTCCTACAATGAGCAGTTCTTC. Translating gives CASSWSMRRDRGSYNEQFF.

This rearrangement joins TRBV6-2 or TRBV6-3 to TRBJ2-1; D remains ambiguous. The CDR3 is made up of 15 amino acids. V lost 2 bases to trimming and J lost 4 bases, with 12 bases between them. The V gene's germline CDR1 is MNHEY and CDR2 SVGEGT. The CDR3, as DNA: TGTGCCAGCAGTTACGGCCAGTCACCTTACAATGAGCAGTTCTTC. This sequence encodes CASSYGQSPYNEQFF.

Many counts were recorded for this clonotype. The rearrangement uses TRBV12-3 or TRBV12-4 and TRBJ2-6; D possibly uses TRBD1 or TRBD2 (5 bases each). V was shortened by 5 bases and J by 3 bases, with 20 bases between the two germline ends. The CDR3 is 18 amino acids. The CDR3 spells CASSPRQSLRGGANVLTF. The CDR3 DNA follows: TGTGCCAGCAGTCCCCGACAGTCCTTGAGGGGTGGGGCCAACGTCCTGACTTTC.

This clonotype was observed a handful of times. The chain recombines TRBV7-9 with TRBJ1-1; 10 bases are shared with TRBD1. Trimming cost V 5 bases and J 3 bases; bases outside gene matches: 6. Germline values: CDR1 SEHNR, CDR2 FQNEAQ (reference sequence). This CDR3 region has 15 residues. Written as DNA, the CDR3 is TGTGCCAGCAGCGAGACCGGGACAGGGGACACTGAAGCTTTCTTT. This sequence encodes CASSETGTGDTEAFF.

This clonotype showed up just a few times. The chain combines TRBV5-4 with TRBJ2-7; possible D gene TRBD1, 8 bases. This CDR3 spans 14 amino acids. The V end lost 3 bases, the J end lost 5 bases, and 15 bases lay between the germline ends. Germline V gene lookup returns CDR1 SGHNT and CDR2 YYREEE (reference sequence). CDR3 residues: CASSYGQGGNEQYF. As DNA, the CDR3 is TGTGCCAGCAGCTACGGACAGGGAGGGAACGAGCAGTACTTC.

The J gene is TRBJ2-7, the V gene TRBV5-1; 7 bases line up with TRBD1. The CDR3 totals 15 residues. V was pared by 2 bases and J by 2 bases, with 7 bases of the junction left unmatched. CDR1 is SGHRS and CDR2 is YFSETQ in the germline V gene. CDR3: CASSFVDRAPYEQYF. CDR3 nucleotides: TGCGCCAGCAGCTTCGTTGACAGGGCCCCCTACGAGCAGTACTTC.

The CDR3 spells CASSQDSRGGGYEQYF. The CDR3 nucleotides read TGCGCCAGCAGCCAAGATTCCCGGGGAGGGGGGTACGAGCAGTACTTC. This chain uses TRBV4-3 with TRBJ2-7; TRBD2 is a possible D gene (7 bases). The CDR3 covers 16 residues. Germline V gene data show CDR1 as LGHNA and CDR2 as YSLEER. The ends were cut back, 0 bases at V and 4 bases at J, with 16 bases in the middle.

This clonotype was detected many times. The CDR3 DNA is TGTGCCAGCAGTGAAGCGCCGGGTGACAATGAGCAGTTCTTC. As protein: CASSEAPGDNEQFF. The genes are TRBV2 and TRBJ2-1; no definite D call. Trimming took 0 bases from V and 5 from J, leaving 8 bases between them. In germline, CDR1 is SNHLY, CDR2 FYNNEI. The CDR3 spans 14 residues.

DNA for the CDR3: TGCGCCAGCAGCCGAGTTTCGTCTGGAGAGGCCCTCCACTTT. This gives the protein CASSRVSSGEALHF. The chain has TRBV4-1 and TRBJ1-6; D is uncertain. Germline V gene sequence: CDR1 MGHRA, CDR2 YSYEKL. V lost 4 bases and J 14 bases, leaving 18 bases between the germline ends. The length of the CDR3 is 14 residues.

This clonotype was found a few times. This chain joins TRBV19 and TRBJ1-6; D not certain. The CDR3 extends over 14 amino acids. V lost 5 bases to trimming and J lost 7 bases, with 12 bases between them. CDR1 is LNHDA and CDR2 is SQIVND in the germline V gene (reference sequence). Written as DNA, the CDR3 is TGTGCCAGTAGTTTCCGGGAGCTAAATTCACCCCTCCACTTT. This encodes CASSFRELNSPLHF. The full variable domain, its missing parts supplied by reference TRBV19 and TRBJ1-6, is DGGITQSPKYLFRKEGQNVTLSCEQNLNHDAMYWYRQDPGQGLRLIYYSQIVNDFQKGDIAEGYSVSREKKESFPLTVTSAQKNPTAFYLCASSFRELNSPLHFGNGTRLTVT.

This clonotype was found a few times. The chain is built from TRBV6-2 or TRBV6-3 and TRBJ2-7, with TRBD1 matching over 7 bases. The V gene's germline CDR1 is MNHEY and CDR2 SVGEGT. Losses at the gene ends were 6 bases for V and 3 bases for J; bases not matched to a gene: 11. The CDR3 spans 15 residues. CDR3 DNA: TGTGCCAGCAGCGAGACAGGGAATTTATTCTACGAGCAGTACTTC. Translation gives CASSETGNLFYEQYF.

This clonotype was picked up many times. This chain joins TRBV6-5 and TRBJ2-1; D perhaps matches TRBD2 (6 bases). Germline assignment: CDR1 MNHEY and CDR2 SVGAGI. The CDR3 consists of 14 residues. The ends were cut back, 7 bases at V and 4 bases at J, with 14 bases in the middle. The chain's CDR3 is CASTLTGDYNEQFF. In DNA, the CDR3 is TGTGCCAGCACCCTAACGGGGGATTACAATGAGCAGTTCTTC.

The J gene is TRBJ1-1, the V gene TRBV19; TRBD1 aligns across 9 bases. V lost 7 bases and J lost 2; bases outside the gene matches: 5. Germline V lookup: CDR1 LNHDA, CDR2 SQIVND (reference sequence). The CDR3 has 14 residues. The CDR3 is CASMWGQGNTEAFF. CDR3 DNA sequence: TGTGCCAGTATGTGGGGACAGGGAAACACTGAAGCTTTCTTT.

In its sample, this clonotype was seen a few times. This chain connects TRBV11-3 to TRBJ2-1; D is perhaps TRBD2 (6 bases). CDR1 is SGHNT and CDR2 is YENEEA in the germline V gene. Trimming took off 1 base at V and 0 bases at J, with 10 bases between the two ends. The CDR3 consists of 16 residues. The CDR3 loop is CASSLGGISSYNEQFF. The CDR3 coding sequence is TGTGCCAGCAGCTTAGGCGGGATAAGCTCCTACAATGAGCAGTTCTTC.

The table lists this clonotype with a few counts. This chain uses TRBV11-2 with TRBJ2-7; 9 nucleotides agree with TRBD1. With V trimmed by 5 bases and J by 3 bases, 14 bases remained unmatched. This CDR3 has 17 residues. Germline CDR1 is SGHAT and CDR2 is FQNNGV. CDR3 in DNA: TGTGCCAGCAGCGGAGAGGGACAGGGCCCCCTCTTCTACGAGCAGTACTTC. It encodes CASSGEGQGPLFYEQYF.

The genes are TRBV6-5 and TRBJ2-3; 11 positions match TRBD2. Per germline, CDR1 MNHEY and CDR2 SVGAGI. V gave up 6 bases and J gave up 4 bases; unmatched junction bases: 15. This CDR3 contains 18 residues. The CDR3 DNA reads TGTGCCAGCAGGGGGTATCTAGCGGGGGGCCGTGGGGCAGATACGCAGTATTTT. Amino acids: CASRGYLAGGRGADTQYF.

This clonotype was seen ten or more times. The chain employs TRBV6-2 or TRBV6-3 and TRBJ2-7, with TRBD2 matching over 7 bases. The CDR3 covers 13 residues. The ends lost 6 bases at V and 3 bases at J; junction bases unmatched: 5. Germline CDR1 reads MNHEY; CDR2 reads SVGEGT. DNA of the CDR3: TGTGCCAGCAGACCATGGGAGGGCTACGAGCAGTACTTC. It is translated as CASRPWEGYEQYF.

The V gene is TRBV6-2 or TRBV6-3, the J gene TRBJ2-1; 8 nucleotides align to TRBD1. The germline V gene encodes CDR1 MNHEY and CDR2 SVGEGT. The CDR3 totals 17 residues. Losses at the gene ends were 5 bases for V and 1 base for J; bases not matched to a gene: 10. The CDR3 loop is CASSPLRTGISYNEQFF. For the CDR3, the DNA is TGTGCCAGCAGTCCCCTACGGACAGGGATTTCCTACAATGAGCAGTTCTTC.

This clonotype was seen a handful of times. The CDR3 sequence is CASSGQGTGANVLTF. In DNA, the CDR3 is TGTGCCAGCAGTGGACAGGGAACTGGGGCCAACGTCCTGACTTTC. This chain connects TRBV12-3 or TRBV12-4 to TRBJ2-6, with 8 bases identical to TRBD1. The V and J ends lost 5 bases and 2 bases, in that order; junction bases with no gene match: 2. The CDR3 has 15 residues.